These 27 T cell receptor beta chains came from one sample sequenced in a study of early T cells in non-severe SARS-CoV-2 infection (dated by TCRdb to the early 2020s). The protocol used for the library was 5' RACE. Reads for this sample came from a NextSeq 500. TCRdb took the public reads, trimmed them with fastp at Q25, ran MiXCR for clone calling and kept in-frame beta chains. Entries that share a CDR3 protein sequence are merged under the most common genes and DNA. The sample records roughly 56,000 distinct CDR3 sequences, about 10% of which are singletons. 6% to 8% of the sample comes from the top ten. Specimen: whole blood. These TCRs come from an adult who was a healthcare worker with PCR-confirmed SARS-CoV-2 infection or an uninfected control (not recorded which).

This clonotype was detected only a few times. The chain uses TRBV11-2 and TRBJ2-1, with no clear D. CDR3 size: 15 residues. Deletions cut 1 base from V and 2 bases from J, with 9 bases between. Germline V gives CDR1 SGHAT, CDR2 FQNNGV. CDR3 DNA: TGTGCCAGCAGCTTAGCCGGGCCGACCTACAATGAGCAGTTCTTC. This gives the protein CASSLAGPTYNEQFF.

The sample holds a few counts of this clonotype. CDR3 in amino acids: CATSDLTGSNYGYTF. The CDR3 nucleotides read TGTGCCACCAGTGACCTGACAGGTTCCAACTATGGCTACACCTTC. The chain carries TRBV24-1 and TRBJ1-2, with D maybe TRBD1 (6 bases). Per the germline V gene, CDR1 is KGHDR and CDR2 is SFDVKD. V gave up 4 bases and J gave up 2 bases, with 13 bases separating them. CDR3 length: 15 amino acids.

The chain carries TRBV10-3 and TRBJ2-1, with 8 bases fitting TRBD2. CDR1 is ENHRY, CDR2 SYGVKD, per germline. V shed 0 bases and J 1 base; nucleotides not matched to a gene: 2. This CDR3 is 16 amino acids long. In DNA form, the CDR3 reads TGTGCCATCAGTGAGTCTACGGGAGGGTCCTACAATGAGCAGTTCTTC. It translates to CAISESTGGSYNEQFF.

This clonotype appeared a few times. The chain employs TRBV28 and TRBJ1-6, with D perhaps matching TRBD1 (5 bases). From germline, CDR1 is MDHEN and CDR2 SYDVKM. This CDR3 region has 15 residues. Trimming stripped 6 bases from V and 8 bases from J, with 17 bases between. CDR3 bases: TGTGCCAGCAGGCTACCTAGGGCAGGGCATTCACCCCTCCACTTT. Its protein is CASRLPRAGHSPLHF.

The sample holds a few counts of this clonotype. The genes are TRBV29-1 and TRBJ2-7, with a weak D call TRBD1 (7 bases). Looked up from germline, CDR1 is SQVTM and CDR2 is ANQGSEA. V was clipped by 8 bases and J by 1 base, with 12 bases between them. The CDR3 covers 12 residues. CDR3 sequence (DNA): TGCAGCACCAGGGGGGTGTCCTACGAGCAGTACTTC. Translating gives CSTRGVSYEQYF.

This clonotype was seen more than once but under ten times. This chain connects TRBV6-2 or TRBV6-3 to TRBJ1-1; no firm D call. Germline V gives CDR1 MNHEY, CDR2 SVGEGT. The CDR3 consists of 14 residues. The V and J ends lost 0 bases and 2 bases respectively, with 7 bases between them. In nucleotides, the CDR3 is TGTGCCAGCAGTTACTCGCACGGAAACACTGAAGCTTTCTTT. It encodes CASSYSHGNTEAFF.

This clonotype was picked up a small number of times. The CDR3 spells CASSLPGSYEQYF. The DNA for the CDR3 is TGTGCCAGCAGCCTACCCGGCTCCTACGAGCAGTACTTC. The chain joins TRBV11-2 to TRBJ2-7; D gene unclear. Trimming shortened V by 5 bases and J by 0 bases, and 8 bases separated the two germline ends. Germline assignment: CDR1 SGHAT and CDR2 FQNNGV. CDR3 size: 13 residues.

A few counts support this clonotype. The rearrangement uses TRBV20-1 and TRBJ1-1; D not resolved. The V gene lost 2 bases and the J gene lost 7 bases, with 11 bases spanning the gap. Germline V CDR1 and CDR2: DFQATT, SNEGSKA (reference sequence). CDR3 length: 12 residues. Here the CDR3 DNA reads TGCAGTGCTAGATATCTTCGGAGTGAAGCTTTCTTT. Its translation is CSARYLRSEAFF.

This clonotype appeared many times. V is TRBV3-1 and J is TRBJ1-3; D unresolved. This CDR3 has 11 residues. V was shortened by 4 bases and J by 8 bases, with 6 bases between the two germline ends. Per the germline V gene, CDR1 is LGHDT and CDR2 is YNNKEL (reference sequence). The CDR3 is CASSPGDTIYF. The CDR3 region has the DNA TGTGCCAGCAGCCCCGGGGACACCATATATTTT.

In its sample, this clonotype was seen many times. The chain carries TRBV5-4 and TRBJ1-1; D gene ambiguous. This CDR3 has 13 amino acids. Germline V gene lookup returns CDR1 SGHNT and CDR2 YYREEE (reference sequence). Trimming pared 0 bases from V and 5 bases from J, leaving 8 bases between. The CDR3 loop reads CASSLGAETEAFF. The CDR3 DNA sequence: TGTGCCAGCAGCTTGGGGGCCGAGACTGAAGCTTTCTTT.

A remark on this clonotype: Being one base from a much bigger clone, this may be a read error. The chain has TRBV6-6 and TRBJ1-1; D call uncertain. This CDR3 contains 14 residues. Germline V gene data show CDR1 as MNHNY and CDR2 as SVGAGI (reference sequence). V dropped 2 bases and J dropped 1 base, with 8 bases sitting between them. CDR3 nucleotide sequence: TGTGCCAGCAGTTACCCGGACCAGAACACTGAAGCTTTCTTT. The encoded protein is CASSYPDQNTEAFF.

This clonotype was seen repeatedly, ten times or more. This CDR3 is CASWREATTYEQYF. CDR3 nucleotides: TGTGCCAGCTGGCGGGAGGCCACCACCTACGAGCAGTACTTC. The genes are TRBV2 and TRBJ2-7; 8 bases line up with TRBD2. Trimming removed 8 bases from V and 2 bases from J; junction bases left unmatched: 8. Per the germline V gene, CDR1 is SNHLY and CDR2 is FYNNEI. The CDR3 spans 14 residues.

This clonotype was seen more than once but under ten times. The rearrangement links TRBV3-1 to TRBJ1-2, with D maybe TRBD1 (6 bases). Trimming pared 6 bases from V and 7 bases from J, leaving 15 bases between. Germline V gives CDR1 LGHDT, CDR2 YNNKEL (reference sequence). The CDR3 contains 13 residues. CDR3 DNA sequence: TGTGCCAGCAGACAACCAGGGGTTGGTGGCTACACCTTC. It translates to CASRQPGVGGYTF.

A word on this clonotype: One end of the junction does not line up with germline, which may come from a read error. V gene TRBV6-5 combines with J gene TRBJ2-5, with 11 bases fitting TRBD2. Germline lookup yields CDR1 MNHEY and CDR2 SVGAGI. This CDR3 is built from 16 residues. The CDR3 nucleotides are TGTGCCAGCAGCTACTTGACTAGCGGGACGGGTGAGACCCAGTACTTC. This codes for CASSYLTSGTGETQYF.

This clonotype was observed many times. This chain links TRBV30 with TRBJ2-3; 9 nucleotides line up with TRBD2. The ends lost 7 bases at V and 4 bases at J; junction bases unmatched: 12. Germline CDR1 is GTSNPN and CDR2 is SVGIG (reference sequence). The length of the CDR3 is 15 residues. The CDR3 sequence: CASSPGLAGADTQYF. CDR3 bases: TGTGCCTCATCCCCGGGACTAGCCGGGGCAGATACGCAGTATTTT. Combining the CDR3 with reference TRBV30 and TRBJ2-3 gives the whole variable domain SQTIHQWPATLVQPVGSPLSLECTVEGTSNPNLYWYRQAAGRGLQLLFYSVGIGQISSEVPQNLSASRPQDRQFILSSKKLLLSDSGFYLCASSPGLAGADTQYFGPGTRLTVL.

This clonotype was observed a few times. The gene calls are TRBV10-3 and TRBJ2-3, with 13 bases lining up with TRBD2. Germline V gene lookup returns CDR1 ENHRY and CDR2 SYGVKD. The CDR3 extends over 15 amino acids. Trimming took 7 bases from V and 4 from J; bases not matched to a gene: 5. The CDR3 reads CAITSGLAGPDTQYF. In DNA form, the CDR3 reads TGTGCCATCACCTCGGGACTAGCGGGACCAGATACGCAGTATTTT.

In its sample, this clonotype was seen a few times. The DNA of the CDR3 is TGTGCCATCAGTCTTGAGGGGGTGAGCACTGAAGCTTTCTTT. Translating gives CAISLEGVSTEAFF. J is TRBJ1-1 and V is TRBV10-3, with TRBD1 as a possible D gene (6 bases). Trimming shortened V by 5 bases and J by 4 bases, and 14 bases separated the two germline ends. CDR1 ENHRY and CDR2 SYGVKD come from the germline V gene. This CDR3 spans 14 amino acids.

This clonotype was counted between two and nine times. This chain uses TRBV12-3 or TRBV12-4 with TRBJ1-4; D is possibly TRBD1 (5 bases). This CDR3 spans 15 amino acids. The germline V and J ends were trimmed by 0 bases and 8 bases, with 13 bases remaining between them. CDR3 in DNA: TGTGCCAGCAGTTTAGCGCTGGGGGAAGGCGAAAAACTGTTTTTT. Amino acids: CASSLALGEGEKLFF.

This clonotype has ten or more counts. The rearrangement links TRBV6-2 or TRBV6-3 to TRBJ1-2; no reliable D call. Between the trimmed V and J ends, which lost 2 bases and 0 bases, there was a span of 4 bases. CDR3 length: 13 amino acids. Looked up from germline, CDR1 is MNHEY and CDR2 is SVGEGT. The CDR3 spells CASSYETNYGYTF. CDR3 coding DNA: TGTGCCAGCAGTTACGAGACTAACTATGGCTACACCTTC.

The chain carries TRBV3-1 and TRBJ2-5; D is undetermined. There are 13 residues in the CDR3. The V gene's germline CDR1 is LGHDT and CDR2 YNNKEL (reference sequence). V shed 4 bases and J shed 7 bases, with 13 bases lying between them. The CDR3 region is CASSRTSLGTQYF. In DNA, the CDR3 is TGTGCCAGCAGCCGGACGTCCTTGGGGACCCAGTACTTC.

This clonotype appeared many times. V usage is TRBV24-1 and J usage is TRBJ2-3; D unresolved. V lost 0 bases and J lost 2, with 8 bases in between. Germline CDR1 reads KGHDR; CDR2 reads SFDVKD. This CDR3 comprises 15 residues. CDR3 coding DNA: TGTGCCACCAGTGATTTGCAGCGAGACACAGATACGCAGTATTTT. It specifies CATSDLQRDTDTQYF.

The sample holds many counts of this clonotype. The chain combines TRBV9 with TRBJ2-7; D may correspond to TRBD1 or TRBD2 (5 bases each). V lost 4 bases to trimming and J lost 0 bases, with 14 bases between them. The CDR3 covers 15 residues. Germline-derived CDR1 and CDR2 are SGDLS and YYNGEE. The DNA for the CDR3 is TGTGCCAGCAGCCCGACCCGGGACCCCTCCTACGAGCAGTACTTC. This sequence encodes CASSPTRDPSYEQYF.

This clonotype was picked up a small number of times. V and J are TRBV6-2 or TRBV6-3 and TRBJ2-5; D call uncertain. V was trimmed by 2 bases and J by 5 bases, leaving 3 bases between them. The CDR3 consists of 11 residues. CDR1 is MNHEY and CDR2 is SVGEGT in the germline V gene. This chain's CDR3 is CASSYRETQYF. CDR3 bases: TGTGCCAGCAGTTACAGGGAGACCCAGTACTTC.

Of note for this clonotype: With a much larger clone just one base away, this may be a read error. CDR3 sequence reads: CSAGTVNTEAFF. The CDR3 coding sequence is TGCAGCGCCGGGACAGTGAACACTGAAGCTTTCTTT. The chain links TRBV29-1 to TRBJ1-1, with 7 bases fitting TRBD1. CDR3 length equals 12 residues. V shed 7 bases, J shed 0 bases, and the junction held 2 bases outside the gene matches. Germline V gene data show CDR1 as SQVTM and CDR2 as ANQGSEA.

This clonotype was found a few times. The chain is built from TRBV20-1 and TRBJ2-3; 10 bases align to TRBD2. The CDR3 loop spans 15 amino acids. Trimming took 5 bases from V and 0 from J; bases not matched to a gene: 5. CDR1 is DFQATT and CDR2 is SNEGSKA in the germline V gene (reference sequence). The CDR3 nucleotides are TGCAGTGCTGATGGGACTAGCGAAAGCACAGATACGCAGTATTTT. Protein sequence: CSADGTSESTDTQYF.

This clonotype was seen ten or more times. The chain is built from TRBV30 and TRBJ1-6; D gene uncertain. Germline loops: CDR1 GTSNPN, CDR2 SVGIG (reference sequence). V lost 3 bases to trimming and J lost 4 bases, with 4 bases between them. The CDR3 runs to 12 residues. CDR3 coding DNA: TGTGCCTGGAGGTCGTATAATTCACCCCTCCACTTT. As protein: CAWRSYNSPLHF.

This clonotype appeared many times. This chain joins TRBV29-1 and TRBJ2-7; D tentatively fits TRBD1 or TRBD2 (5 bases each). This CDR3 has 13 residues. Germline V gene sequence: CDR1 SQVTM, CDR2 ANQGSEA. The ends were cut back, 6 bases at V and 6 bases at J, with 18 bases in the middle. CDR3 DNA: TGCAGCGTCGGTTTTCTCAGGGCGGGCGAGCAGTACTTC. Protein sequence: CSVGFLRAGEQYF.